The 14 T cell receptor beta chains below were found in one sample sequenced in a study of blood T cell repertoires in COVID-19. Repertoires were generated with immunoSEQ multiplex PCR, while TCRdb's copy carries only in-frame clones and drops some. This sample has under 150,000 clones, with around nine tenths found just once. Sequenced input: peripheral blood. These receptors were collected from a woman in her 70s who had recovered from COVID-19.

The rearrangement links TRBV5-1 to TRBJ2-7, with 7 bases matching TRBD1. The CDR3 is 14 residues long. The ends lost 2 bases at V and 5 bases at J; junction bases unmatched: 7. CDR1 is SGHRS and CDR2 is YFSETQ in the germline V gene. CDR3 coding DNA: TGCGCCAGCAGCTTTCAGGGGGAAGGGAACGAGCAGTACTTC. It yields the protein CASSFQGEGNEQYF.

Here the CDR3 reads CASSPFRQVGETQYF. CDR3 DNA: TGTGCCAGCAGCCCTTTTCGACAGGTGGGAGAGACCCAGTACTTC. The rearrangement links TRBV3-1 (or the pseudogene TRBV3-2) to TRBJ2-5; TRBD1 might be the D (6 bases). The V gene lost 4 bases and the J gene lost 4 bases, with 16 bases spanning the gap. CDR3 length: 15 amino acids. Per the germline V gene, CDR1 is LGHDT and CDR2 is YNNKEL (reference sequence).

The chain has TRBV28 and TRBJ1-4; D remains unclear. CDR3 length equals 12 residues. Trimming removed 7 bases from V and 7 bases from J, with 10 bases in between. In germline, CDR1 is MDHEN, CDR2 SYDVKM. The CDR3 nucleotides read TGTGCCAGCAAATGGGGAGGTGAAAAACTGTTTTTT. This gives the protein CASKWGGEKLFF.

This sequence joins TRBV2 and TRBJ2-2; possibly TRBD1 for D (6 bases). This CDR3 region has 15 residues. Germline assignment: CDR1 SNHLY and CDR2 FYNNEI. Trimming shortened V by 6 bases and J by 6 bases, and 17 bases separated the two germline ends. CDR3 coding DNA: TGTGCCAGCAGCTTCCTGGGGGCAGGGGCCGGGGAGCTGTTTTTT. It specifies CASSFLGAGAGELFF.

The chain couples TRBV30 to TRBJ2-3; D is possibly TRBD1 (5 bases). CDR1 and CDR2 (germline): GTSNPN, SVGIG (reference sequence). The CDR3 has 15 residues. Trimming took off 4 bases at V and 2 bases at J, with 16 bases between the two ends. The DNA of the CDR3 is TGTGCCTGGACGATGAAGGGGCGCAACACAGATACGCAGTATTTT. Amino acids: CAWTMKGRNTDTQYF.

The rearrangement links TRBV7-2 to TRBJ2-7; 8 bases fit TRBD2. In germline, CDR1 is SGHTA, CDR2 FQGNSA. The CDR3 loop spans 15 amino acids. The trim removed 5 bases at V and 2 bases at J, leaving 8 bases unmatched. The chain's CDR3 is CASSRTGTRPYEQYF. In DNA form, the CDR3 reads TGTGCCAGCAGCAGAACCGGGACTAGACCCTACGAGCAGTACTTC. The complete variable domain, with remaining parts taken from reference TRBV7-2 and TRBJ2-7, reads GAGVSQSPSNKVTEKGKDVELRCDPISGHTALYWYRQSLGQGLEFLIYFQGNSAPDKSGLPSDRFSAERTGGSVSTLTIQRTQQEDSAVYLCASSRTGTRPYEQYFGPGTRLTVT.

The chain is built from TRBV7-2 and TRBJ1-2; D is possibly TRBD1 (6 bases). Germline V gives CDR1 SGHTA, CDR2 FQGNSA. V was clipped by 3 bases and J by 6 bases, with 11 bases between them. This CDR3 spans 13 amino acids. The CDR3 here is CASSLRTANGYTF. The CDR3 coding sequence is TGTGCCAGCAGCTTGAGGACAGCTAATGGCTACACCTTC. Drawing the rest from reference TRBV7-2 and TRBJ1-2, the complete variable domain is GAGVSQSPSNKVTEKGKDVELRCDPISGHTALYWYRQSLGQGLEFLIYFQGNSAPDKSGLPSDRFSAERTGGSVSTLTIQRTQQEDSAVYLCASSLRTANGYTFGSGTRLTVV.

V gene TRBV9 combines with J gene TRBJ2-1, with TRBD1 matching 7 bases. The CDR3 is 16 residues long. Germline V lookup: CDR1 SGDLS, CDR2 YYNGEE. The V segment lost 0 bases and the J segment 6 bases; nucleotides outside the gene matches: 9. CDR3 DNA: TGTGCCAGCAGCGTAGGACAGGGAATTTTAGGCAATGAGCAGTTCTTC. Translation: CASSVGQGILGNEQFF.

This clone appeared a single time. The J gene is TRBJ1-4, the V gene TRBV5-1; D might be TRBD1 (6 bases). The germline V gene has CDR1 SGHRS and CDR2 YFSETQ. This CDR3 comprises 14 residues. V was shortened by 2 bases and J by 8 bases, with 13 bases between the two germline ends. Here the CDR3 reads CASSFSGAGEKLFF. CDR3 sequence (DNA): TGCGCCAGCAGCTTTTCAGGGGCCGGGGAAAAACTGTTTTTT.

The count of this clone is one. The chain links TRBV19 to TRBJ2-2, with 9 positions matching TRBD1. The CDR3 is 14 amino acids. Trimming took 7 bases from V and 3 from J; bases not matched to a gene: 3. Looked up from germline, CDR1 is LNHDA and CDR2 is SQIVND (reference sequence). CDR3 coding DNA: TGTGCCAGTACCGACAGGGGGGACACCGGGGAGCTGTTTTTT. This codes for CASTDRGDTGELFF.

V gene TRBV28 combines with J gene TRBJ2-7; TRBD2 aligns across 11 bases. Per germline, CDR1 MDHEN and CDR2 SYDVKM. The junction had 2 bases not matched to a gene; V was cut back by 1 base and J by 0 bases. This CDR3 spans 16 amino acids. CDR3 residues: CASSLYSGGGSYEQYF. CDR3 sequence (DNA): TGTGCCAGCAGTTTATATAGCGGGGGGGGCTCCTACGAGCAGTACTTC. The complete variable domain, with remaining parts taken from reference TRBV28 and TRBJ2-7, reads DVKVTQSSRYLVKRTGEKVFLECVQDMDHENMFWYRQDPGLGLRLIYFSYDVKMKEKGDIPEGYSVSREKKERFSLILESASTNQTSMYLCASSLYSGGGSYEQYFGPGTRLTVT.

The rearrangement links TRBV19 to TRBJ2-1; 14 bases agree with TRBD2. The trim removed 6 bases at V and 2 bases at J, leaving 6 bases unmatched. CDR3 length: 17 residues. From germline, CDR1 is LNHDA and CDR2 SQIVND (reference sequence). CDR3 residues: CASSRGLAGVPYNEQFF. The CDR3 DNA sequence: TGTGCCAGTAGCAGGGGACTAGCGGGAGTACCCTACAATGAGCAGTTCTTC.

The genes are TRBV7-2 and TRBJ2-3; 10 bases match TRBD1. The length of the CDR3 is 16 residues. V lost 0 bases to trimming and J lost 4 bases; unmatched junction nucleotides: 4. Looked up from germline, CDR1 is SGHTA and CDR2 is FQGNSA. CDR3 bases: TGTGCCAGCAGCTTAGCGGGACAGGGGAACGCAGATACGCAGTATTTT. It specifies CASSLAGQGNADTQYF.

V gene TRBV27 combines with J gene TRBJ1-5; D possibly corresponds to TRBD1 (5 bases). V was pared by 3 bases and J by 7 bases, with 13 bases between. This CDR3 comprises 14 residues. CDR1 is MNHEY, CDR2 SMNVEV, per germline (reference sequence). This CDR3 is CASSFTTAGQPQHF. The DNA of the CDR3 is TGTGCCAGCAGTTTTACGACAGCCGGGCAGCCCCAGCATTTT.